The 8 T cell receptor beta chains in this list originate from one sample, sequenced in a study of identical twins. TCRdb re-called the 5' RACE reads through MiXCR, storing one row per CDR3 protein. The table includes hundreds of thousands of distinct CDR3 sequences, 5.5% to 6.5% detected once. The sequenced material came from naive T cells sorted from blood. The receptor source for this set is a man in his late teens or twenties in good health.

The chain joins TRBV7-9 to TRBJ2-5, with TRBD2 identical over 7 bases. Losses at the gene ends were 0 bases for V and 5 bases for J; bases not matched to a gene: 6. The CDR3 loop spans 15 amino acids. Germline CDR1 SEHNR, CDR2 FQNEAQ (reference sequence). The CDR3 DNA reads TGTGCCAGCAGCTTAGCTAGCGGGCTCGGGGAGACCCAGTACTTC. Translated, it gives CASSLASGLGETQYF.

This chain uses TRBV27 with TRBJ2-7; D is tentatively TRBD1 or TRBD2 (5 bases each). The germline V gene has CDR1 MNHEY and CDR2 SMNVEV (reference sequence). The CDR3 covers 15 residues. Trimming shortened V by 2 bases and J by 5 bases, and 16 bases separated the two germline ends. DNA for the CDR3: TGTGCCAGCAGTTTAGAATCGGGACCGTCTAACGAGCAGTACTTC. The encoded protein is CASSLESGPSNEQYF.

This clonotype has just a few counts. The chain employs TRBV25-1 and TRBJ2-5; possible D gene TRBD2, 6 bases. Trimming removed 7 bases from V and 5 bases from J, with 17 bases in between. Germline V gene data show CDR1 as MGHDK and CDR2 as SYGVNS. This CDR3 has 14 amino acids. The CDR3 protein is CASTHTRELETQYF. For the CDR3, the DNA is TGTGCCAGCACACATACTCGGGAGTTGGAGACCCAGTACTTC. Combining the CDR3 with reference TRBV25-1 and TRBJ2-5 gives the whole variable domain EADIYQTPRYLVIGTGKKITLECSQTMGHDKMYWYQQDPGMELHLIHYSYGVNSTEKGDLSSESTVSRIRTEHFPLTLESARPSHTSQYLCASTHTRELETQYFGPGTRLLVL.

This clonotype was counted at least ten times. The chain recombines TRBV28 with TRBJ2-3, with TRBD1 matching 8 bases. Germline lookup yields CDR1 MDHEN and CDR2 SYDVKM. Trimming removed 5 bases from V and 5 bases from J; junction bases left unmatched: 6. There are 14 residues in the CDR3. The CDR3: CASSVTGEGDTQYF. The CDR3 coding sequence is TGTGCCAGCAGTGTGACAGGGGAAGGAGATACGCAGTATTTT.

This sequence joins TRBV29-1 and TRBJ2-1; 14 bases map to TRBD2. Germline V gene lookup returns CDR1 SQVTM and CDR2 ANQGSEA. V was clipped by 6 bases and J by 15 bases; unmatched bases: 7. The CDR3 is 12 residues long. CDR3 region: CSVGTSGSRRFF. The CDR3 DNA is TGCAGCGTCGGGACTAGCGGGAGTAGGAGGTTCTTC.

A word on this clonotype: A read error may be the cause here, since a much bigger clone is one base away. Without the conserved terminal phenylalanine or tryptophan, this CDR3 likely stems from a read error. This rearrangement joins TRBV12-3 or TRBV12-4 to TRBJ1-4; 7 bases match TRBD1. Losses at the gene ends were 6 bases for V and 4 bases for J; bases not matched to a gene: 8. This CDR3 has 15 residues. The CDR3 coding sequence is TGTGCCAGCAGCCCAGACAGGGTTGATAATGAAAAACTGTTTCTT. Translation gives CASSPDRVDNEKLFL.

This clonotype was counted at least ten times. The chain joins TRBV9 to TRBJ2-3, with D maybe TRBD2 (6 bases). Germline V gives CDR1 SGDLS, CDR2 YYNGEE. V was trimmed by 6 bases and J by 0 bases, leaving 14 bases between them. The CDR3 is 15 residues long. The CDR3 region has the DNA TGTGCCAGCACCCGGAGGGCGGGAAGCACAGATACGCAGTATTTT. Translated, it gives CASTRRAGSTDTQYF.

This chain connects TRBV6-5 to TRBJ2-5, with TRBD1 matching 9 bases. The germline V gene has CDR1 MNHEY and CDR2 SVGAGI. The CDR3 is 15 residues long. V lost 0 bases, J lost 4 bases, and 3 bases stayed unmatched. The CDR3 spells CASSYSGQGSETQYF. CDR3 coding DNA: TGTGCCAGCAGTTACTCGGGACAGGGCTCAGAGACCCAGTACTTC.